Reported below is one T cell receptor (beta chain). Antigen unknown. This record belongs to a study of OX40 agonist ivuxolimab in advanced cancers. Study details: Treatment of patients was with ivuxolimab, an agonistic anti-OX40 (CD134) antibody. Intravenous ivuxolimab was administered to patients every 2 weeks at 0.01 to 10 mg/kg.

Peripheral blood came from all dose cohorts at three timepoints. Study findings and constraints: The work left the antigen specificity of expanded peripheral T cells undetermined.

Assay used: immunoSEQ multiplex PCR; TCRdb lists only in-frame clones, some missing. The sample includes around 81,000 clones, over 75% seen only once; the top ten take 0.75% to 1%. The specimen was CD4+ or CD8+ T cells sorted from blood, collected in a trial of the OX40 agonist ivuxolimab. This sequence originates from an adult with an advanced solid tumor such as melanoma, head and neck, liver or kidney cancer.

CDR3 sequence reads: CASSGGGGNEKLFF. DNA of the CDR3: TGTGCCAGCAGCGGTGGAGGAGGGAATGAAAAACTGTTTTTT. J is TRBJ1-4 and V is TRBV5-4; D not certain. V shed 4 bases and J shed 5 bases, with 12 bases lying between them. The germline V gene encodes CDR1 SGHNT and CDR2 YYREEE (reference sequence). The CDR3 runs 14 residues.